This entry describes one T cell receptor (beta chain). Its specificity is not known. This entry is derived from a study of shared clonotypes between healthy human individuals. Findings and limits, study-wide: Clonotypes that were shared across a handful of donors made up roughly 5% of naive CD4 clonotypes.

Researchers ran the assay at a deep level. For each subset, genomic DNA was distributed in equal portions over several immunoSEQ plates. Clones were sequenced by immunoSEQ multiplex PCR, and TCRdb holds only the in-frame ones, with some missing. The table shows roughly 2.5 million clones, with around 94% occurring only once. Germline V gives CDR1 MNHNS, CDR2 SASEGT. V lost 1 base and J lost 4, with 10 bases in between. CDR3 size: 14 residues. This chain joins TRBV6-1 and TRBJ2-5, with D perhaps matching TRBD1 or TRBD2 (5 bases each). This receptor was taken from a young man in good health. Sample: naive CD4+ T cells sorted from blood. Subset of the sample: CD45RA+ positively selected. The CDR3 DNA reads TGTGCCAGCAGTGAAGGAGGGGTCCCAGAGACCCAGTACTTC. Protein product: CASSEGGVPETQYF.